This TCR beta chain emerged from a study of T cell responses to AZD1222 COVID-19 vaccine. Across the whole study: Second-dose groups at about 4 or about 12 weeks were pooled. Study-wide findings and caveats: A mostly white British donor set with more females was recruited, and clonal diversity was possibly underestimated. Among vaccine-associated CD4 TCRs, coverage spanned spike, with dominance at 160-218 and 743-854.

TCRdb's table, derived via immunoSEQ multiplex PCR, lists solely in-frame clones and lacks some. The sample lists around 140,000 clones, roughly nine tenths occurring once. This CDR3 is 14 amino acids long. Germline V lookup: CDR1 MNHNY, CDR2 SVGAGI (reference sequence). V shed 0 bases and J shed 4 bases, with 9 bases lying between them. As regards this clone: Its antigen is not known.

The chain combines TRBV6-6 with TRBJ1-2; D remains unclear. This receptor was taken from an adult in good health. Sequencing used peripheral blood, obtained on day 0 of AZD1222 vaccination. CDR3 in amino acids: CASSYSPGSYGYTF. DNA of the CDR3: TGTGCCAGCAGTTACTCCCCGGGTAGCTATGGCTACACCTTC.